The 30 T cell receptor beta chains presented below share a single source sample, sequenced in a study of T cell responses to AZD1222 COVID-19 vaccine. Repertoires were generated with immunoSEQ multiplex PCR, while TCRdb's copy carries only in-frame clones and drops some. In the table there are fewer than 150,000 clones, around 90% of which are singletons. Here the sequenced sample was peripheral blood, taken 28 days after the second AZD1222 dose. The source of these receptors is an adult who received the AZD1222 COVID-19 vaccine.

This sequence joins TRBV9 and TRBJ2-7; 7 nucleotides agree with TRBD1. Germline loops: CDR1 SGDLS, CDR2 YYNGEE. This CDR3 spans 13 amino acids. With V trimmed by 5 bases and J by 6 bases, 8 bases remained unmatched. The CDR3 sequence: CASSVEGAGEQYF. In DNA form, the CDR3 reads TGTGCCAGCAGTGTCGAGGGGGCAGGCGAGCAGTACTTC.

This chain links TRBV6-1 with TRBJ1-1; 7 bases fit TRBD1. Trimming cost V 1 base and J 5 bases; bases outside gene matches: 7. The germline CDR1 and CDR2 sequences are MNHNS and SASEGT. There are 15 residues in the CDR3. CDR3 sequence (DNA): TGTGCCAGCAGTGAAGGTAGCAGGGGGGGTACTGAAGCTTTCTTT. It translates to CASSEGSRGGTEAFF.

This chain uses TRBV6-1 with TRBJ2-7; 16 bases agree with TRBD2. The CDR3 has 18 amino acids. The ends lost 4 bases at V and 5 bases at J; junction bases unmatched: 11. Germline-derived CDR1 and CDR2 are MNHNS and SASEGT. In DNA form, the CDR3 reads TGTGCCAGCAGTGTCCCGGGACTAGCGGGAGGGATTGTGCACGAGCAGTACTTC. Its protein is CASSVPGLAGGIVHEQYF.

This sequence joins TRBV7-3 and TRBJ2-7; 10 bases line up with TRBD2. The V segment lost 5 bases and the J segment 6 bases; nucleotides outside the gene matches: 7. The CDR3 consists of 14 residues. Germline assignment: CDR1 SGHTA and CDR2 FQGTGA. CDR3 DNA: TGTGCCAGCAGCCTTAGCGGGGGGCCCGGCGAGCAGTACTTC. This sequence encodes CASSLSGGPGEQYF.

CDR3 sequence reads: CASSPETGSGYTF. The CDR3 nucleotides read TGTGCCAGCTCACCGGAAACAGGGTCGGGCTACACCTTC. This chain uses TRBV18 with TRBJ1-2; D is perhaps TRBD1 (6 bases). CDR3 length: 13 amino acids. Per the germline V gene, CDR1 is KGHSH and CDR2 is LQKENI. V lost 3 bases to trimming and J lost 8 bases, with 13 bases between them.

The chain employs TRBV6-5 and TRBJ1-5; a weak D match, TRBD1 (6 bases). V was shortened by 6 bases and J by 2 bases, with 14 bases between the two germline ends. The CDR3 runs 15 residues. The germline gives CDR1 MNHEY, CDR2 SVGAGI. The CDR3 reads CASRPPGQRNQPQHF. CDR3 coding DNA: TGTGCCAGCAGACCGCCGGGACAACGCAATCAGCCCCAGCATTTT.

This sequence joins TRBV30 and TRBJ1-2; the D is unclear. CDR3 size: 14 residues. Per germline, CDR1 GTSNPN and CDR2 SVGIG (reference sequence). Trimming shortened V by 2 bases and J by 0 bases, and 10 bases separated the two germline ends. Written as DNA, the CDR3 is TGTGCCTGGAGTACCCAGGTAGCTAACTATGGCTACACCTTC. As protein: CAWSTQVANYGYTF.

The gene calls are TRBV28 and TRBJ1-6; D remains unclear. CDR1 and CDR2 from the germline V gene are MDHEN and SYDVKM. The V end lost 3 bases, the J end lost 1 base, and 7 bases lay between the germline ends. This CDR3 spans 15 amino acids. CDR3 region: CASSLPLSYNSPLHF. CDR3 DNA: TGTGCCAGCAGTTTGCCACTGTCCTATAATTCACCCCTCCACTTT.

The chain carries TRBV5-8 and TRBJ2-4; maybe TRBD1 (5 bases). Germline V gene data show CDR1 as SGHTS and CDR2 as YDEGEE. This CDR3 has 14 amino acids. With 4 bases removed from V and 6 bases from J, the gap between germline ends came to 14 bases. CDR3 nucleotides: TGTGCCAGCAGCACCAGGGTTGGTAGAAACATTCAGTACTTC. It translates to CASSTRVGRNIQYF.

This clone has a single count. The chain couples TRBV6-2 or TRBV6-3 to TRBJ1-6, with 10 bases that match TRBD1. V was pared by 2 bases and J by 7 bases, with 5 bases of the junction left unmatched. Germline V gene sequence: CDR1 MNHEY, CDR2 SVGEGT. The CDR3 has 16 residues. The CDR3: CASSYGDRGRNSPLHF. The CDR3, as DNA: TGTGCCAGCAGTTACGGGGACAGGGGAAGGAATTCACCCCTCCACTTT.

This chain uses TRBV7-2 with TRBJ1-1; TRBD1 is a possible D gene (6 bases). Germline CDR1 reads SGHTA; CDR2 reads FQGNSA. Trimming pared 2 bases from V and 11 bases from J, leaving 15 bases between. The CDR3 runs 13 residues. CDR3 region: CASSLRGTGIAFF. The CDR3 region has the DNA TGTGCCAGCAGCTTAAGGGGCACAGGGATTGCTTTCTTT.

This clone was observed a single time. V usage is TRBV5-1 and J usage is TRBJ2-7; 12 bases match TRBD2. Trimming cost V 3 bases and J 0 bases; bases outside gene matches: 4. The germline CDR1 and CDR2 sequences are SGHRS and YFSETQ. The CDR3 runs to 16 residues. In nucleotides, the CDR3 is TGCGCCAGCAGCTCGACTAGCGGGGGCCGCTCCTACGAGCAGTACTTC. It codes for CASSSTSGGRSYEQYF. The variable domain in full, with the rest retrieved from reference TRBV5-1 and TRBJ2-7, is KAGVTQTPRYLIKTRGQQVTLSCSPISGHRSVSWYQQTPGQGLQFLFEYFSETQRNKGNFPGRFSGRQFSNSRSEMNVSTLELGDSALYLCASSSTSGGRSYEQYFGPGTRLTVT.

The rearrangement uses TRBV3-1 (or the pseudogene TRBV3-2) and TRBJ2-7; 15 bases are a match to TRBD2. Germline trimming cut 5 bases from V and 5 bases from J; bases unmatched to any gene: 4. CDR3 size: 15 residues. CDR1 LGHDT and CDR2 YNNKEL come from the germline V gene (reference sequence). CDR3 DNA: TGTGCCAGCAGCGGGACTAGCGGGAGGAACAACGAGCAGTACTTC. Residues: CASSGTSGRNNEQYF.

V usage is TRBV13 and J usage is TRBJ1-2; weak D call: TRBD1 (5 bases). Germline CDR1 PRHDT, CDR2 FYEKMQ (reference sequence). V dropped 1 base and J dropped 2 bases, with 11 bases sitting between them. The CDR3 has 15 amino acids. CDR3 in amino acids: CASSLVGRDNYGYTF. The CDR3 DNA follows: TGTGCCAGCAGCTTAGTGGGCAGGGACAACTATGGCTACACCTTC.

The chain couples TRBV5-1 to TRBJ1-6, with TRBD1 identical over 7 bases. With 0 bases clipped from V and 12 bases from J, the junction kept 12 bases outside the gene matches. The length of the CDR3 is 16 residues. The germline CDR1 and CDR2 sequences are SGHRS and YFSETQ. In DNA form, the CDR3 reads TGCGCCAGCAGCTTGGGCCTCGGACAGGAAAGATTACCCCTCCACTTT. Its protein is CASSLGLGQERLPLHF.

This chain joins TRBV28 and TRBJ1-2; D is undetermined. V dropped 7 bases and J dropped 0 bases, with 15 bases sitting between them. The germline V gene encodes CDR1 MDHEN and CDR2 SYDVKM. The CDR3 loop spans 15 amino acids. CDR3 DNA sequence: TGTGCCAGCACTCCTTTGGGGAATGCTAACTATGGCTACACCTTC. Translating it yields CASTPLGNANYGYTF.

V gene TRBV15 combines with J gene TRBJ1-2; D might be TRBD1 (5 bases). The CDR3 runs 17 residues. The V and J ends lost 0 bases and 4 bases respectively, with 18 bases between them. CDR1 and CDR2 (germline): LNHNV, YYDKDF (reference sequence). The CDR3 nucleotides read TGTGCCACCAGCAGAGATCGCGGGGCCCTTGCCACCTATGGCTACACCTTC. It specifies CATSRDRGALATYGYTF.

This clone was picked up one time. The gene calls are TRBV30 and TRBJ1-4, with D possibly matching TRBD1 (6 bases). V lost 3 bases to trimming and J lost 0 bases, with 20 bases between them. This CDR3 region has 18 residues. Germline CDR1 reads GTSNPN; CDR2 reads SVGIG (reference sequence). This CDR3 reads CAWSLSQGGVSTNEKLFF. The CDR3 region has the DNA TGTGCCTGGAGCCTTTCACAAGGGGGGGTCTCAACTAATGAAAAACTGTTTTTT.

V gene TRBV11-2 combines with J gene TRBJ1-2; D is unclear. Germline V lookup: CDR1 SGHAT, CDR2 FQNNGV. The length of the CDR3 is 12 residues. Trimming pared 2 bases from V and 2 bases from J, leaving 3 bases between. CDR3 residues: CASSLNNYGYTF. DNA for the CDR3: TGTGCCAGCAGCTTAAACAACTATGGCTACACCTTC.

Here the CDR3 DNA reads TGCGCCAGCAGCCAAGACCGGGACCGAACTGTATATGGCTACACCTTC. Translation: CASSQDRDRTVYGYTF. The chain combines TRBV4-3 with TRBJ1-2; tentatively, D is TRBD1 (5 bases). Looked up from germline, CDR1 is LGHNA and CDR2 is YSLEER. The CDR3 covers 16 residues. Deletions cut 0 bases from V and 5 bases from J, with 16 bases between.

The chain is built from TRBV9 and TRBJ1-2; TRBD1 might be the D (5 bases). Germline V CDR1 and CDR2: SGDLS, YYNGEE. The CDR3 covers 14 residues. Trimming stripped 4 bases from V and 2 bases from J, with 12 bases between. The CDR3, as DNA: TGTGCCAGCAGCCTAAGCGGGGGAAACTATGGCTACACCTTC. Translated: CASSLSGGNYGYTF.

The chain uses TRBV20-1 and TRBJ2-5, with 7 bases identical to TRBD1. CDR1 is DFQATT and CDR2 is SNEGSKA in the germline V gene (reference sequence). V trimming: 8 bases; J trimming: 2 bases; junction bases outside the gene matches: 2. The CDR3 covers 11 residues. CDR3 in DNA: TGCAGTTCAGGGGGACAAGAGACCCAGTACTTC. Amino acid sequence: CSSGGQETQYF.

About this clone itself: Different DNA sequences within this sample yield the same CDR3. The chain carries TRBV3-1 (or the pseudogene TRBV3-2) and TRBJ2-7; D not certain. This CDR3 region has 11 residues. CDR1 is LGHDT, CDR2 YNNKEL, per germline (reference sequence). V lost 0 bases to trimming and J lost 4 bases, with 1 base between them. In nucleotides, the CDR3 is TGTGCCAGCAGCCAAGAGTACGAGCAGTACTTC. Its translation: CASSQEYEQYF.

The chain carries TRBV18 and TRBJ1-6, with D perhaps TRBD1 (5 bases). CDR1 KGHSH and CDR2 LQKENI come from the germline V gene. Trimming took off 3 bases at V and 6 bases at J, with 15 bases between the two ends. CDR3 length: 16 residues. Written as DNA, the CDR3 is TGTGCCAGCTCACCTGGGGCAGGAGTGATTAATTCACCCCTCCACTTT. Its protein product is CASSPGAGVINSPLHF.

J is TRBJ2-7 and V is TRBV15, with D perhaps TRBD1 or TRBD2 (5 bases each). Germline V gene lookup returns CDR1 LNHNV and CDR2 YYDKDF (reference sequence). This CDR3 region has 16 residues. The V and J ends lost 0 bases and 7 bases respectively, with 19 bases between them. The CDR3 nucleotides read TGTGCCACCAGCAGAGATCGGGACGGAACCTCGCGGGAGCAGTACTTC. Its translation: CATSRDRDGTSREQYF.

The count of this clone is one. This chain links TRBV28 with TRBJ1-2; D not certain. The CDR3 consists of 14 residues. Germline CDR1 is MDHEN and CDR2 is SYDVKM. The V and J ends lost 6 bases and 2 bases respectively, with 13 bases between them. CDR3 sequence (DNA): TGTGCCAGCAGGTCCGTACCGGTAAACTATGGCTACACCTTC. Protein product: CASRSVPVNYGYTF.

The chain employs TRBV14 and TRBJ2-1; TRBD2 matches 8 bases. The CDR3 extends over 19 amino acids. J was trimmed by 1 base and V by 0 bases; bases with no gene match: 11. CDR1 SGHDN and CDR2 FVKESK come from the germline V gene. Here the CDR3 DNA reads TGTGCCAGCAGCCAAGACTGGTTCAGCCAGCGGGGGTCCTACAATGAGCAGTTCTTC. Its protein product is CASSQDWFSQRGSYNEQFF.

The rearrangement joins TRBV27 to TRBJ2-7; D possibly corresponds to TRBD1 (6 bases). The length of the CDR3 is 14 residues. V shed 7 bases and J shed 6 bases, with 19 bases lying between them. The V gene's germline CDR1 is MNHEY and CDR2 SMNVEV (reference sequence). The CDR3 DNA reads TGTGCCAGCACTATGGACAGAAGATTCGGCGAGCAGTACTTC. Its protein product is CASTMDRRFGEQYF.

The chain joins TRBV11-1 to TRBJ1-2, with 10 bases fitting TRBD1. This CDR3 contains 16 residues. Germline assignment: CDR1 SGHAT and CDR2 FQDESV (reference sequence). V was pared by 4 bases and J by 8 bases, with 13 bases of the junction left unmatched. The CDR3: CASSYMPGTGVIGYTF. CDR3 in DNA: TGTGCCAGCAGCTATATGCCCGGGACAGGGGTAATCGGCTACACCTTC.

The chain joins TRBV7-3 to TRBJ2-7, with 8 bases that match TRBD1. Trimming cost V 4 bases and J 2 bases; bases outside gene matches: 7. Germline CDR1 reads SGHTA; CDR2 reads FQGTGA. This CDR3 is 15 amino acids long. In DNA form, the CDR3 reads TGTGCCAGCAGCTCACCCGGGACAGGACCCTACGAGCAGTACTTC. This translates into CASSSPGTGPYEQYF.